This T cell receptor (beta chain) appears in the sequencing data of a study of cytomegalovirus exposure and HLA in healthy donors. Study at large: Genotyping showed roughly 86% of almost 400 donors falling in the Caucasian-associated ancestry cluster. Study-level findings and limits: Based on reports, TCR beta sequences accurately predicted HLA-A and HLA-B alleles for most subjects.

A remark on this clone: Its antigen remains unidentified. The junction shows a germline mismatch at one end, possibly a read error.

With 60 Vbeta and 13 Jbeta primers, the PCR was carried out. Clones were read by immunoSEQ multiplex PCR, and TCRdb kept only the in-frame ones, dropping some. The table lists over 150,000 clones, around 80% of them singletons. The sequence was obtained from a man in his forties or fifties in good health and CMV-seronegative. Source material: PBMCs.

Here the CDR3 DNA reads TGTGCCAGCTCTCCACTAGCGGGGGGGTTCACAGATACGCAGTATTTT. This sequence encodes CASSPLAGGFTDTQYF. The chain carries TRBV18 and TRBJ2-3, with TRBD2 identical over 13 bases. This CDR3 has 16 amino acids. Germline V CDR1 and CDR2: KGHSH, LQKENI.